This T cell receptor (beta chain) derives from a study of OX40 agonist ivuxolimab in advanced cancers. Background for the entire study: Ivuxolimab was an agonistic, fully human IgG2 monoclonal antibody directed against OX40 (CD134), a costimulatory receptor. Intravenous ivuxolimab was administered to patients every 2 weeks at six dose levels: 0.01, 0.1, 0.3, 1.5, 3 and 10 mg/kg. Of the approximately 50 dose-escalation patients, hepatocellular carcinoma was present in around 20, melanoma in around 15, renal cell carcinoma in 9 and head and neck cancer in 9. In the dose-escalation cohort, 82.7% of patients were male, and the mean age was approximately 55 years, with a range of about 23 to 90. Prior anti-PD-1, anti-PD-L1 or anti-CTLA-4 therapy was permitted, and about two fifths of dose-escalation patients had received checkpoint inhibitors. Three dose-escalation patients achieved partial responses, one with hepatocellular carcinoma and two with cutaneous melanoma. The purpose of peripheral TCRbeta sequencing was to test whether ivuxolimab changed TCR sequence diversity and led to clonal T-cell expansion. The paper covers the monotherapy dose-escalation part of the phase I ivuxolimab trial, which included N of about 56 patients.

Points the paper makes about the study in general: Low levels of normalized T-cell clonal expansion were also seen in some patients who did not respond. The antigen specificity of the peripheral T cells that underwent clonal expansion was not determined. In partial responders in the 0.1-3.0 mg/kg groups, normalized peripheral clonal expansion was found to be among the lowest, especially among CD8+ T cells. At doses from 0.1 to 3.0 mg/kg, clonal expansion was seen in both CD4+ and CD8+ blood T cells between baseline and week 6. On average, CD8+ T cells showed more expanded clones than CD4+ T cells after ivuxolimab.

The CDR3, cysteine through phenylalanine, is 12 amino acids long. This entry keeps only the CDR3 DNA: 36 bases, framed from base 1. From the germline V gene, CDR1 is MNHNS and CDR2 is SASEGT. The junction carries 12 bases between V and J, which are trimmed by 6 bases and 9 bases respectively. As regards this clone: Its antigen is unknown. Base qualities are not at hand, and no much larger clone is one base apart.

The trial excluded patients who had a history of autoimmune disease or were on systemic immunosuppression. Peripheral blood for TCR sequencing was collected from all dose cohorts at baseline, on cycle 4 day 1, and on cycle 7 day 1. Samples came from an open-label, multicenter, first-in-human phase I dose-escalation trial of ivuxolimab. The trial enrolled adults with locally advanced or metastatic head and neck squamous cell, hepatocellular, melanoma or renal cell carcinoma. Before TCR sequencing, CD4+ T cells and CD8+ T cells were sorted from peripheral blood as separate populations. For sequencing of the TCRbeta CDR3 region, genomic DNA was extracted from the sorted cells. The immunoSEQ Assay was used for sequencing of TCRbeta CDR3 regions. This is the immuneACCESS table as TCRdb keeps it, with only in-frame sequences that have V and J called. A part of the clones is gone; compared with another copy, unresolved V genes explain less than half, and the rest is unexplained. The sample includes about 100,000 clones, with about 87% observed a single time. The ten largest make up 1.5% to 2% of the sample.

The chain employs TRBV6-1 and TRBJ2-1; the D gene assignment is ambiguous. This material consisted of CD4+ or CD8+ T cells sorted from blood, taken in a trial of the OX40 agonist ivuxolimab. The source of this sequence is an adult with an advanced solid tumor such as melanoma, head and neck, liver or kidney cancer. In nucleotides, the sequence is TGTGCCAGCAGCTCAACGGAAATTGAGCAGTTCTTC. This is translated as CASSSTEIEQFF.